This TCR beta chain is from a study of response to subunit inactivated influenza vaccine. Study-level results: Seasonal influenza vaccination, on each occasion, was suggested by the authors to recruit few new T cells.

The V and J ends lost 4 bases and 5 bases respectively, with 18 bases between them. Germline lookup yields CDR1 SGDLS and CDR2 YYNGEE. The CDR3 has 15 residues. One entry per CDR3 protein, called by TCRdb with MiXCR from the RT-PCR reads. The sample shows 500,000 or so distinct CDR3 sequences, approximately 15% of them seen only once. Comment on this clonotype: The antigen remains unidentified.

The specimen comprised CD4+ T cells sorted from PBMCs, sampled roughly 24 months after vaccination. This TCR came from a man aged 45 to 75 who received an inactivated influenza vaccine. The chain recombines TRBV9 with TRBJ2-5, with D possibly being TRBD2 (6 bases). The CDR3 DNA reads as TGTGCCAGCAGCCCCGTACACGGGAGTTTTGAGACCCAGTACTTC. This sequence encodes CASSPVHGSFETQYF. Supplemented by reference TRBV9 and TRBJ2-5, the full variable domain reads DSGVTQTPKHLITATGQRVTLRCSPRSGDLSVYWYQQSLDQGLQFLIQYYNGEERAKGNILERFSAQQFPDLHSELNLSSLELGDSALYFCASSPVHGSFETQYFGPGTRLLVL.